This entry is about one TCR beta chain. Its antigen remains unknown. The method was immunoSEQ multiplex PCR; TCRdb's version includes in-frame clones alone and lacks a portion of them. The sample consists of roughly 90,000 clones, roughly 79% of them appearing once. Every patient experienced relapse after autologous stem cell transplantation, and brentuximab vedotin exposure varied. Trimming took 3 bases from V and 5 from J, leaving 4 bases between them. The CDR3 sequence is 11 residues long. CDR1 and CDR2 from the germline V gene are SGHVS and FQNEAQ. These data are taken from a study of PD-1 blockade in classical Hodgkin lymphoma. Looking at the study overall: Patients in the cohort were put on intravenous nivolumab, 3 mg/kg every 2 weeks. Whole-study findings and limits: Baseline TCR diversity was reportedly lower in newly diagnosed patients than in healthy donors. It was reported as lower still in relapsed/refractory patients. Some patients began nivolumab under 1 year after ASCT. These patients were excluded from later analyses. CD4+ TCR diversity, unlike CD8+, rose significantly by C4D1.

Sample: peripheral blood mononuclear cells (PBMCs), taken before the second cycle of nivolumab. This sequence originates from a human donor with classical Hodgkin lymphoma. The chain carries TRBV7-8 and TRBJ1-1; no clear D gene. CDR3 amino acids: CASSLGTEAFF. The CDR3 region has the DNA TGTGCCAGCAGCTTGGGAACTGAAGCTTTCTTT.